This TCR beta chain was observed in a study of cytomegalovirus exposure and HLA in healthy donors. Trimming stripped 4 bases from V and 5 bases from J, with 14 bases between. This CDR3 is built from 15 residues. Germline values: CDR1 KGHSH, CDR2 LQKENI. The study ran its PCR with 60 Vbeta and 13 Jbeta primers. The data were produced by immunoSEQ multiplex PCR, yet TCRdb's version contains in-frame clones alone and is incomplete. The table has 60,000 to 75,000 clones, 65% to 80% seen once. About this clone itself: Its antigen is still unknown.

Study outcomes and limitations: Exclusion applied to some V segments, including TRBV6-2 and TRBV6-3, as they were indistinguishable.

This receptor was taken from a woman aged 25 to 45 in good health and CMV-seronegative. V and J are TRBV18 and TRBJ1-4, with D maybe TRBD1 (6 bases). The sequenced material came from PBMCs. CDR3 residues: CASSRTGRANEKLFF. CDR3 DNA: TGTGCCAGCTCACGTACAGGGCGGGCGAATGAAAAACTGTTTTTT.